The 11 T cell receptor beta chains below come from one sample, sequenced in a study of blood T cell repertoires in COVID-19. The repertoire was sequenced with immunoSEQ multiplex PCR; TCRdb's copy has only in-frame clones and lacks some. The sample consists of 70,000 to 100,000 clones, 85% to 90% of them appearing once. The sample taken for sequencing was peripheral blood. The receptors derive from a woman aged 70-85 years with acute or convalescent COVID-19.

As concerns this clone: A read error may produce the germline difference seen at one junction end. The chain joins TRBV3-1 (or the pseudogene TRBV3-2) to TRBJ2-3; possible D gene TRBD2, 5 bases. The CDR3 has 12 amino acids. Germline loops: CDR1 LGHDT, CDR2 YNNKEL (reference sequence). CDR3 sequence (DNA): TGTGCCAGCAGCCTAAGCGGAGCGGCGGCTTTATTT. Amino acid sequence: CASSLSGAAALF.

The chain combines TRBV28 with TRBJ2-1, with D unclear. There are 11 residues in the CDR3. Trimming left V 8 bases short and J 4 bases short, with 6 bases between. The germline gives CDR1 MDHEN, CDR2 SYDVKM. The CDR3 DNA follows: TGTGCCAGCGTCTCTTACAATGAGCAGTTCTTC. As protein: CASVSYNEQFF.

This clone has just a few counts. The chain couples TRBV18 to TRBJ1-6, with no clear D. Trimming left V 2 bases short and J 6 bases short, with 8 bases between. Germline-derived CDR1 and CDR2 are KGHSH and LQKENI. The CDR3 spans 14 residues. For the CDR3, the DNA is TGTGCCAGCTCACCATCCGGTTTTAATTCACCCCTCCACTTT. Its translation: CASSPSGFNSPLHF. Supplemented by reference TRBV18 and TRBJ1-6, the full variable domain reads NAGVMQNPRHLVRRRGQEARLRCSPMKGHSHVYWYRQLPEEGLKFMVYLQKENIIDESGMPKERFSAEFPKEGPSILRIQQVVRGDSAAYFCASSPSGFNSPLHFGNGTRLTVT.

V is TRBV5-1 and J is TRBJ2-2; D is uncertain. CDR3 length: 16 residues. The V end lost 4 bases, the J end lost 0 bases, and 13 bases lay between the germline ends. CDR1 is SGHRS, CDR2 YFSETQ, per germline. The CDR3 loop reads CASSPASLANTGELFF. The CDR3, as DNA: TGCGCCAGCAGCCCGGCGAGCCTAGCGAACACCGGGGAGCTGTTTTTT. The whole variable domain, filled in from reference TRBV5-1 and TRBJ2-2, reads KAGVTQTPRYLIKTRGQQVTLSCSPISGHRSVSWYQQTPGQGLQFLFEYFSETQRNKGNFPGRFSGRQFSNSRSEMNVSTLELGDSALYLCASSPASLANTGELFFGEGSRLTVL.

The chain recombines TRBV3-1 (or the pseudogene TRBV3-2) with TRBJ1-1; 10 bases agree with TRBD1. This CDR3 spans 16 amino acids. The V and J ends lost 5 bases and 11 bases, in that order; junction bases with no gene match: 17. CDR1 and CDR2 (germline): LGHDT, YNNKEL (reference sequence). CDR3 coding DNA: TGTGCCAGCAGCGACTCCGGGACAGGGGCCCCGTCTATGGCTTTCTTT. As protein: CASSDSGTGAPSMAFF.

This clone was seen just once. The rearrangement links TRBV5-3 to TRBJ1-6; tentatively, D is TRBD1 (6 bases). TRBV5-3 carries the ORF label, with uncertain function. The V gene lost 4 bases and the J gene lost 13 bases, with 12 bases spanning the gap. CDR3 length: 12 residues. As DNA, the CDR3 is TGTGCCAGAAGCAAAAAAGGGGGTCCCCTCCACTTT. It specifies CARSKKGGPLHF.

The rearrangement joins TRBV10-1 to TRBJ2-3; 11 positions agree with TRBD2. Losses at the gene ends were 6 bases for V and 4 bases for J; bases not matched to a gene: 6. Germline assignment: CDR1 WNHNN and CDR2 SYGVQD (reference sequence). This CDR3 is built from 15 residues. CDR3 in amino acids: CASSPSTSGADTQYF. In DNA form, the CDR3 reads TGCGCCAGCAGCCCTTCGACTAGCGGGGCAGATACGCAGTATTTT.

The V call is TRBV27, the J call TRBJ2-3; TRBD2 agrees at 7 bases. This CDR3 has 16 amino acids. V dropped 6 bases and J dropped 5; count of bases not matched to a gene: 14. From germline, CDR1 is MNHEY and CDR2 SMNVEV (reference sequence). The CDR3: CASSQRRGVAGDTQYF. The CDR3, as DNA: TGTGCCAGCAGCCAGAGGAGGGGTGTAGCGGGAGATACGCAGTATTTT.

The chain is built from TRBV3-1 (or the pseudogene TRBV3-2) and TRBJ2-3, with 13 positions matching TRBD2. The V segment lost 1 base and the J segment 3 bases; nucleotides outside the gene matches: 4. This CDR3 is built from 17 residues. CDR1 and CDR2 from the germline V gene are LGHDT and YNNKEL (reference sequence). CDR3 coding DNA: TGTGCCAGCAGCCAAGGGACTAGCGGGAGATCAACAGATACGCAGTATTTT. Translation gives CASSQGTSGRSTDTQYF.

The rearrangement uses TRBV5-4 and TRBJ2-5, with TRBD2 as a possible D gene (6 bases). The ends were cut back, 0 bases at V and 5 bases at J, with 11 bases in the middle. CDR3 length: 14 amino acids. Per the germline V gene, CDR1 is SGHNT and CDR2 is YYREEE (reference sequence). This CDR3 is CASSLEAGWETQYF. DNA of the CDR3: TGTGCCAGCAGCTTGGAGGCGGGGTGGGAGACCCAGTACTTC. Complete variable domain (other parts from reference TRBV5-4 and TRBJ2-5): ETGVTQSPTHLIKTRGQQVTLRCSSQSGHNTVSWYQQALGQGPQFIFQYYREEENGRGNFPPRFSGLQFPNYSSELNVNALELDDSALYLCASSLEAGWETQYFGPGTRLLVL.

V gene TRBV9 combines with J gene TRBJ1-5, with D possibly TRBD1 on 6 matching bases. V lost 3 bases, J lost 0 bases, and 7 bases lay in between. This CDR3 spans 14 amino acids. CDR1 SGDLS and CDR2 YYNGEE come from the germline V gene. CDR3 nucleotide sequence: TGTGCCAGCAGCGACAGGGATAGCAATCAGCCCCAGCATTTT. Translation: CASSDRDSNQPQHF.